This T cell receptor beta chain was documented in a study of cytomegalovirus exposure and HLA in healthy donors. Study-level results: Earlier findings revealed that most TCR beta V segments proved productive either about 90% or about 30% of the time. An assumption of roughly uniform sequencing depth across donors underlay the presence/absence analyses.

Healthy individuals who donated bone marrow served as the donors. With respect to this clone: Its antigen is currently unknown.

PCR amplification relied on 60 Vbeta primers (plus 13 Jbeta primers). Here immunoSEQ multiplex PCR was the method, and the copy in TCRdb shows in-frame clones only, minus some. The data contain about 150,000 clones, roughly three quarters of them singletons. Germline-derived CDR1 and CDR2 are MNHEY and SVGAGI. The CDR3 is 15 amino acids. With 0 bases clipped from V and 2 bases from J, the junction kept 4 bases outside the gene matches. This TCR was sampled from a woman between 50 and 59 years old in good health and CMV-seropositive. Input material: PBMCs. The genes are TRBV6-5 and TRBJ2-7, with TRBD1 matching over 7 bases. The CDR3 coding sequence is TGTGCCAGCAGTTACTCGACAGGGTATCCCTACGAGCAGTACTTC. As protein: CASSYSTGYPYEQYF.